This T cell receptor beta chain derives from a study of T cells after yellow fever vaccination. Germline CDR1 and CDR2: SGHRS and YFSETQ. The CDR3 is made up of 15 amino acids. With V trimmed by 6 bases and J by 3 bases, 8 bases remained unmatched. TCRdb reprocessed the 5' RACE reads via MiXCR and lists one record per CDR3 protein. The sample carries 450,000 to 550,000 distinct CDR3 sequences, 21% recorded once. This TCR derives from a man younger than 30 who received the YFV17D yellow fever vaccine. Sequences were derived from PBMCs, sampled 21 days after the first yellow fever vaccination. The chain joins TRBV5-1 to TRBJ2-3; TRBD1 matches 9 bases. DNA of the CDR3: TGCGCCAGCACCCCGGGACAGGGAAGTACAGATACGCAGTATTTT. The encoded protein is CASTPGQGSTDTQYF.